This T cell receptor beta chain emerged from a study of blood T cell repertoires in COVID-19. Study as a whole: Samples came from the United States, Italy and Spain, spanning acute and convalescent COVID-19. Sample material is recorded as cDNA or gDNA derived from T cells, B-cell-depleted T cells, or PBMCs.

In the original workflow: Reference gene primer amplification in the assay estimated nucleated cell counts. Repertoires were generated with immunoSEQ multiplex PCR, while TCRdb's copy carries only in-frame clones and drops some. The D gene and trimming were derived from the DNA, and the V and J assignments and clone size from that table. Of about 240,000 clones in the sample, roughly 90% were seen once. The V gene's germline CDR1 is SNHLY and CDR2 FYNNEI. The CDR3 contains 15 residues. V trimming: 8 bases; J trimming: 5 bases; junction bases outside the gene matches: 9. This chain links TRBV2 with TRBJ2-3, with TRBD1 matching 11 bases. Sample: peripheral blood. This receptor was obtained from a man aged 60-69 years who had recovered from COVID-19. CDR3 sequence (DNA): TGTGCCAGCGCGACCGGGACAGGGGGATTAGATACGCAGTATTTT. It is translated as CASATGTGGLDTQYF.